Sequencing of this T cell receptor (beta chain) was carried out in a study of molecular identifiers for immune sequencing clone quantification listed by TCRdb under 2018. With regard to the full study: For a replicate experiment, RNA from approximately 20,000 or 100,000 naive CD8 T cells was divided into five aliquots, and four of the five aliquots were sequenced. This methods study benchmarked molecular-identifier clustering-based TCR repertoire sequencing (MIDCIRS) and TCR RNA copy counting, using CD8 T cells to do so.

Taken from the germline V gene, the CDR1 and CDR2 loops are MNHEY and SVGEGT. The CDR3 holds 16 amino acids from the cysteine to the phenylalanine. Only the CDR3 part of the read is kept: 48 bases, read in frame from the first base. V drops 6 bases and J drops 4 bases, leaving 19 bases in between. The research as a whole found: Naive libraries contained spiked-in Jurkat TCR RNA (approximately nine copies' worth), which is not part of the donor repertoire. Modeling gave around 3 recovered TCR RNA copies per cell versus roughly 10 by digital PCR, implying around 33% capture efficiency. Even against a background of 750,000 to 1,000,000 naive CD8 T cells, spiked-in Jurkat TCR RNA amounting to a single cell's worth was reported to be detectable. Clones above 20 RNA copies held over 98% of molecules in CMV-specific effector cells but under 1% in naive cells. Identical TCR molecules sharing a barcode could cause highly expanded clone sizes to be underestimated. When barcode sub-clustering was left out, chimeric consensus sequences inflated TCR diversity, with chimeras reaching as high as 47%.

This clonotype was counted many times. Its antigen has not been determined. The input lacks base qualities; no much larger clone sits a single base away. Preparation of the library involved PCR. Sequencer: Illumina HiSeq 4000. Preparation of bulk TCR libraries followed a previously described approach, with the TCR primers listed in Table S5. Purification of total RNA was performed with the Qiagen AllPrep DNA/RNA kit. Before analysis, reads from multiple sequencing runs of one library were combined. The study's own analysis went as follows. Reads were retained only if an exact TCR constant sequence was present, and the retained reads were trimmed to 150 nt and grouped according to their 12-nt molecular barcodes. Reads inside each barcode group were sub-clustered using a 15% Levenshtein threshold, and a quality-weighted consensus sequence was constructed for each RNA molecule. Non-functional sequences were removed, as were lower-count sequences one edit away from another. Barcode sub-clusters with fewer than 20% of the maximum read count were removed, based on fitting two negative binomial distributions. TCRdb ran its own pipeline on the public reads, namely fastp trimming at Q25 and MiXCR clone calling, and kept in-frame beta chains. Rows matching on CDR3 protein sequence are summarized as one entry with the most common DNA and genes. The V and J calls shown here were made by TCRdb, not taken from the authors' results. Recorded for this sample are 460,000 or so distinct CDR3 sequences; 20% to 25% of them occurred a single time. 0.7% to 1% of the sample is taken by the ten largest.

Libraries of naive CD8 T cells were generated from around 20,000 to 1,000,000 sorted cells, with 10%, 30% or 50% of the purified RNA used. Naive CD8 T cells were FACS-sorted as CD8+CD4-CCR7+CD45RA+ on a BD FACSAria II into RLT Plus buffer. To test detection sensitivity, Jurkat RNA equal to over nine TCR copies was added to samples of 20,000-1,000,000 naive CD8 T cells. CD8 T cells were enriched with RosetteSep CD8+ T Cell Enrichment Cocktail and Ficoll-Paque, followed by ACK red cell lysis. Sequencing input: naive CD8+ T cells from blood, with Jurkat cell RNA spiked in. Per the publication, the cell subset or site label means: FACS-sorted CD8+CD4-CCR7+CD45RA+ naive T cells. This clonotype originated in a human donor in good health. Some libraries in this study had Jurkat cell RNA spiked in. The sequence joins TRBV6-2 or TRBV6-3 to TRBJ1-5; the D gene is possibly TRBD1, with 5 bases matching. CDR3 loop: CASSQVRTGRNQPQHF. The DNA sequence is as follows: TGTGCCAGCAGCCAGGTTCGCACAGGCAGAAATCAGCCCCAGCATTTT.